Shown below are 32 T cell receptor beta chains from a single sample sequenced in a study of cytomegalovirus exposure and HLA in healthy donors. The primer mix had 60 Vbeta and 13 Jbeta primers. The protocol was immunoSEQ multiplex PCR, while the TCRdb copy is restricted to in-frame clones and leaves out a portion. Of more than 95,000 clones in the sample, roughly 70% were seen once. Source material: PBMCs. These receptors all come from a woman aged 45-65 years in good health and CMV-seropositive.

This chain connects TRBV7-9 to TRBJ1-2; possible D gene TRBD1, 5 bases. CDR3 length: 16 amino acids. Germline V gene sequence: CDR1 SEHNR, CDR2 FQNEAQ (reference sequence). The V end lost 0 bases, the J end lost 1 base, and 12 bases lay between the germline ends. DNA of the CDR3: TGTGCCAGCAGCTTAGCGGGTCAGGGCTTTAACTATGGCTACACCTTC. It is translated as CASSLAGQGFNYGYTF.

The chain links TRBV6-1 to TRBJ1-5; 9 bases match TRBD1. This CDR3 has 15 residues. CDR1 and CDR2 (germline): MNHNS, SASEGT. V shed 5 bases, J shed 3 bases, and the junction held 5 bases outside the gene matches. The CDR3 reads CASSSLQGANQPQHF. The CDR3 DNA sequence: TGTGCCAGCAGTTCGTTACAGGGGGCCAATCAGCCCCAGCATTTT.

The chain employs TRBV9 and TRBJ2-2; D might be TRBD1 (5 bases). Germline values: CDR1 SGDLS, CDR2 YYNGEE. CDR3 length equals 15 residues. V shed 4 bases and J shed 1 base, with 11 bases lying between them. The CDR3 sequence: CASSPMGQNTGELFF. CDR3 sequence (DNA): TGTGCCAGCAGCCCGATGGGGCAGAACACCGGGGAGCTGTTTTTT.

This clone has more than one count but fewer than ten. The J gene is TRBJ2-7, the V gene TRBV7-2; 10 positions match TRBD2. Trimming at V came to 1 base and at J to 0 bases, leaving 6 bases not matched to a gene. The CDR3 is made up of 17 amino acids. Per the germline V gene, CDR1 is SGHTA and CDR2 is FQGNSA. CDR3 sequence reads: CASSLGPSGRDSYEQYF. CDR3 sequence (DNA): TGTGCCAGCAGCTTAGGGCCGAGCGGGAGGGACTCCTACGAGCAGTACTTC.

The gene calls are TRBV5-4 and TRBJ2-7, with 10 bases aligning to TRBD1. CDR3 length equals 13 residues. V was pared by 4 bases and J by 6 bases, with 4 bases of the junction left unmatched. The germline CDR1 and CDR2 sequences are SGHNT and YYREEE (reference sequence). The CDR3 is CASSPGQGPEQYF. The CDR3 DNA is TGTGCCAGCAGCCCGGGACAGGGGCCCGAGCAGTACTTC.

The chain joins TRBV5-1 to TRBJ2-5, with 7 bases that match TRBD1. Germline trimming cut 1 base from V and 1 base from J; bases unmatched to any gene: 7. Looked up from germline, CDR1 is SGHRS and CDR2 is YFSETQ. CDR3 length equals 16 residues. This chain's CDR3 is CASSLTTGTAQETQYF. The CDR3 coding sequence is TGCGCCAGCAGCTTGACGACAGGGACCGCCCAAGAGACCCAGTACTTC.

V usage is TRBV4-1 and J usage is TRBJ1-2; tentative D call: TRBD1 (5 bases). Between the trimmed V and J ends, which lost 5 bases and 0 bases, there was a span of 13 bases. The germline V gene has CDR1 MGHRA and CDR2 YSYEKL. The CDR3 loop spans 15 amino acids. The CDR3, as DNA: TGCGCCAGCAGCGAGGATGACAGCTCTAACTATGGCTACACCTTC. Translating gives CASSEDDSSNYGYTF.

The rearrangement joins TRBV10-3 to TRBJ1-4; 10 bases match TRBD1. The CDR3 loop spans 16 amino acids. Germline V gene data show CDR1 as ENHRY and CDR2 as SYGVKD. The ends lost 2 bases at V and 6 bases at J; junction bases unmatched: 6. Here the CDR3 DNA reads TGTGCCATCAGTGAGCGCCGACAGGGGGCTGATGAAAAACTGTTTTTT. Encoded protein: CAISERRQGADEKLFF.

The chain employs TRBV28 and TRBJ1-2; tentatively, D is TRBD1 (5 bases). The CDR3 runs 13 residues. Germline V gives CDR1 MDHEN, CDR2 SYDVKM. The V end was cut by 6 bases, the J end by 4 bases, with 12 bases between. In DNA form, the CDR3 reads TGTGCCAGCAGCCCCACGACAGTCTATGGCTACACCTTC. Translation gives CASSPTTVYGYTF.

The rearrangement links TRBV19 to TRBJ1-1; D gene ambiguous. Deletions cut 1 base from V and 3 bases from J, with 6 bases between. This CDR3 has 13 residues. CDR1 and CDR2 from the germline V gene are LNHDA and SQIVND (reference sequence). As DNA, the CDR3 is TGTGCCAGTAGTATAGCCCGGGACACTGAAGCTTTCTTT. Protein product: CASSIARDTEAFF.

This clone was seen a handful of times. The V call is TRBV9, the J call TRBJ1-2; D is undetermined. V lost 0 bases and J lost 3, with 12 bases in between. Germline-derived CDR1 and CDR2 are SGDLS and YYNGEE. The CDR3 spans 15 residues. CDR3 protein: CASSVATDVDYGYTF. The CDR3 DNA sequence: TGTGCCAGCAGCGTAGCAACAGATGTGGACTATGGCTACACCTTC.

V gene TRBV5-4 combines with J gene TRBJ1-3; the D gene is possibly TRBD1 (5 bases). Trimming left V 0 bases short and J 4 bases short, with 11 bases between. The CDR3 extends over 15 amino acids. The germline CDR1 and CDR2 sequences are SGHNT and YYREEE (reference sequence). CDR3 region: CASSLGQGLGNTIYF. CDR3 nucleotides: TGTGCCAGCAGCTTGGGGCAGGGCCTGGGAAACACCATATATTTT.

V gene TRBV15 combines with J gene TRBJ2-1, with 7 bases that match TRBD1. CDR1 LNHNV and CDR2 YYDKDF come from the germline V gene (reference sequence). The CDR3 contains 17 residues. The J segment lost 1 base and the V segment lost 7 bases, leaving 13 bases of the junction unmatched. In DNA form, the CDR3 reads TGTGCCACCAAGGCGAGAATACCGGGACAGTCCTACAATGAGCAGTTCTTC. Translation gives CATKARIPGQSYNEQFF.

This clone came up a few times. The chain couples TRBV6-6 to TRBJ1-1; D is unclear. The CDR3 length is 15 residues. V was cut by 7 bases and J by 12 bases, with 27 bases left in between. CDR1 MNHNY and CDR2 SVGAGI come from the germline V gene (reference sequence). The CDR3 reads CASTPSWTQAVRSFF. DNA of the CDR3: TGTGCCAGCACTCCGAGTTGGACTCAAGCTGTAAGGTCTTTCTTT.

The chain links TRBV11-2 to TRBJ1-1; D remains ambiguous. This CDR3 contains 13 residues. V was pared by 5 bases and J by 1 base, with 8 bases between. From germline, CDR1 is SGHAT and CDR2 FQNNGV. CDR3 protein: CASSPQKNTEAFF. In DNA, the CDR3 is TGTGCCAGCAGCCCCCAGAAGAACACTGAAGCTTTCTTT.

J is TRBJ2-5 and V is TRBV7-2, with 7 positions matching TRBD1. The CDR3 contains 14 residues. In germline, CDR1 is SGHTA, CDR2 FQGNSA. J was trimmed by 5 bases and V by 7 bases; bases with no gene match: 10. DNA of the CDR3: TGTGCCAGCATCCAACAGGGGTTCACGGAGACCCAGTACTTC. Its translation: CASIQQGFTETQYF.

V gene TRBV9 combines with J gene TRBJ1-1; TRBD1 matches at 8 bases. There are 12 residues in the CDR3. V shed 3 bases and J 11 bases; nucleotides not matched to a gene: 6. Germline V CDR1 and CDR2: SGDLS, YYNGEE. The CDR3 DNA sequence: TGTGCCAGCAGCGAGGCGGACAGGGAGGCTTTCTTT. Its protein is CASSEADREAFF.

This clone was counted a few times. CDR3 DNA sequence: TGTGCCATCAGGGGACAAGACTCTGGAAACACCATATATTTT. This sequence encodes CAIRGQDSGNTIYF. This chain uses TRBV10-3 with TRBJ1-3, with D perhaps matching TRBD1 (6 bases). Germline V CDR1 and CDR2: ENHRY, SYGVKD. The CDR3 is 14 residues long. Trimming took off 6 bases at V and 0 bases at J, with 9 bases between the two ends.

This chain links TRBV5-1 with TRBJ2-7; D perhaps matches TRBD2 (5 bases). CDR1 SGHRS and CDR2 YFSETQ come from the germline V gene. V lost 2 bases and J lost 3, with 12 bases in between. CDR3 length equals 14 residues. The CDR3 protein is CASSLGLGIYEQYF. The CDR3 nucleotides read TGCGCCAGCAGCTTAGGACTGGGGATCTACGAGCAGTACTTC.

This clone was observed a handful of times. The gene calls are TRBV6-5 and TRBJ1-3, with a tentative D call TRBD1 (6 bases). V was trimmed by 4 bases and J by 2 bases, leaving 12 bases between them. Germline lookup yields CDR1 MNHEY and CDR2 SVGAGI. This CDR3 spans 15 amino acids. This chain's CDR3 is CASSSLGAAGNTIYF. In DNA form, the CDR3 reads TGTGCCAGCAGTTCGCTGGGGGCTGCTGGAAACACCATATATTTT.

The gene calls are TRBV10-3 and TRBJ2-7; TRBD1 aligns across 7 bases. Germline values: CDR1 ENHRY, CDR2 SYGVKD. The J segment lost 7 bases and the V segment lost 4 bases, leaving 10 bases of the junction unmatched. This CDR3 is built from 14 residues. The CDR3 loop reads CAISGTGSSLEQYF. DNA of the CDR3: TGTGCCATCAGTGGGACAGGAAGCTCCTTAGAGCAGTACTTC.

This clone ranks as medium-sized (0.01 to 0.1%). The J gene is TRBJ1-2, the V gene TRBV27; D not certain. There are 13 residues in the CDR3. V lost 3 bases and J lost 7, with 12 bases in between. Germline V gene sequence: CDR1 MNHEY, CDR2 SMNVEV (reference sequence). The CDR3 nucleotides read TGTGCCAGCAGTTTTACGGCGGCGGGTGGCTACACCTTC. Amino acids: CASSFTAAGGYTF.

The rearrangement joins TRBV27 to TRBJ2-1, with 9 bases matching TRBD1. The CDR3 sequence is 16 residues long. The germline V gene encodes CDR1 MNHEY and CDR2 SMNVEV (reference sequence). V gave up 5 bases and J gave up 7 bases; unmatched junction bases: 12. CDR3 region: CASSRSGTGNRNEQFF. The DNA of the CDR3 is TGTGCCAGCAGTCGCTCCGGGACAGGGAACAGGAATGAGCAGTTCTTC.

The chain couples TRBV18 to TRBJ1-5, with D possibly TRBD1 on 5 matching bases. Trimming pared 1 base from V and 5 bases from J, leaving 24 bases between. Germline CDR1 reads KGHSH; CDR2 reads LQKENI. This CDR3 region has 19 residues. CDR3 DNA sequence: TGTGCCAGCTCACCACAACCCCCGGGGTTGGGGGAGGGCGATCAGCCCCAGCATTTT. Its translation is CASSPQPPGLGEGDQPQHF.

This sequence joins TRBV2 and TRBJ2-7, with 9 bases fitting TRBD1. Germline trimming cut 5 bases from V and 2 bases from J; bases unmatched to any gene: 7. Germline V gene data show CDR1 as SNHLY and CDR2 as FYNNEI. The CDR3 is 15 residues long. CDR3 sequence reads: CASSPGTGNTYEQYF. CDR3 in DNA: TGTGCCAGCAGTCCCGGGACAGGGAATACCTACGAGCAGTACTTC.

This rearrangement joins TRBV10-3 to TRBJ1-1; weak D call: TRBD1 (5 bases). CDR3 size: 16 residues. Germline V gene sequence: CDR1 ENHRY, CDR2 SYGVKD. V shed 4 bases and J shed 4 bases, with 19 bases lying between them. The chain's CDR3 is CAISGTIAGSSTEAFF. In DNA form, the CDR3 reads TGTGCCATCAGTGGTACCATCGCAGGGTCGAGCACTGAAGCTTTCTTT.

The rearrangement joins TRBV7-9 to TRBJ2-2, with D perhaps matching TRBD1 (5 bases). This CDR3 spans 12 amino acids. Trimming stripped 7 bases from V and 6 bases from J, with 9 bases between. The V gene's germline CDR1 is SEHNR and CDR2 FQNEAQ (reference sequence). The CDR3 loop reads CASTETAGELFF. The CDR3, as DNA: TGTGCCAGCACGGAGACAGCCGGGGAGCTGTTTTTT. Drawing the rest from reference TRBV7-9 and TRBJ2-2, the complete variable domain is DTGVSQNPRHKITKRGQNVTFRCDPISEHNRLYWYRQTLGQGPEFLTYFQNEAQLEKSRLLSDRFSAERPKGSFSTLEIQRTEQGDSAMYLCASTETAGELFFGEGSRLTVL.

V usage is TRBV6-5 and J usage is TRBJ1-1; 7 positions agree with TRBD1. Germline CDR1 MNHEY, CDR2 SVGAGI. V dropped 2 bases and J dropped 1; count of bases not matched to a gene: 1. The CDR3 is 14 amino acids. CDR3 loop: CASSYRGRNTEAFF. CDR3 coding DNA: TGTGCCAGCAGTTACAGGGGGCGGAACACTGAAGCTTTCTTT.

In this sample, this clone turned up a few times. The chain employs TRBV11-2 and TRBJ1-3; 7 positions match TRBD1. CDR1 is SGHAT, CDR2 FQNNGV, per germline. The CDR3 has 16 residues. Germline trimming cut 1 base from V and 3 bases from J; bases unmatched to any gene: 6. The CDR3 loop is CASSLAPTGLGNTIYF. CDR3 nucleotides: TGTGCCAGCAGCTTAGCCCCGACAGGGCTTGGAAACACCATATATTTT.

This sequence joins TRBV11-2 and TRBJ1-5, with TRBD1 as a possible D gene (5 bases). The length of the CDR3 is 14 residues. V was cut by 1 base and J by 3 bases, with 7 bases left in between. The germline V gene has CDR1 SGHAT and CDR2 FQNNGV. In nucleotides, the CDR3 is TGTGCCAGCAGCTTAGCAGGGCACAATCAGCCCCAGCATTTT. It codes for CASSLAGHNQPQHF.

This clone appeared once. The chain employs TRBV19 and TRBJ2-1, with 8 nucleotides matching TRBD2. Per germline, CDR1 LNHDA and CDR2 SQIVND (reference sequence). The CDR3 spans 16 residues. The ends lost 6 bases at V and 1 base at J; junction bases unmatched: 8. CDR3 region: CASRREAGVSYNEQFF. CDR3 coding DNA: TGTGCCAGTAGAAGAGAAGCGGGGGTGTCCTACAATGAGCAGTTCTTC.

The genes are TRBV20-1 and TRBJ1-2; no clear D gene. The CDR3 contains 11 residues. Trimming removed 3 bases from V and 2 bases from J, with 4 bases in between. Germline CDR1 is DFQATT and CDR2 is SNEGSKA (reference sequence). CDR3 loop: CSASANYGYTF. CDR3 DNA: TGCAGTGCTAGCGCGAACTATGGCTACACCTTC.